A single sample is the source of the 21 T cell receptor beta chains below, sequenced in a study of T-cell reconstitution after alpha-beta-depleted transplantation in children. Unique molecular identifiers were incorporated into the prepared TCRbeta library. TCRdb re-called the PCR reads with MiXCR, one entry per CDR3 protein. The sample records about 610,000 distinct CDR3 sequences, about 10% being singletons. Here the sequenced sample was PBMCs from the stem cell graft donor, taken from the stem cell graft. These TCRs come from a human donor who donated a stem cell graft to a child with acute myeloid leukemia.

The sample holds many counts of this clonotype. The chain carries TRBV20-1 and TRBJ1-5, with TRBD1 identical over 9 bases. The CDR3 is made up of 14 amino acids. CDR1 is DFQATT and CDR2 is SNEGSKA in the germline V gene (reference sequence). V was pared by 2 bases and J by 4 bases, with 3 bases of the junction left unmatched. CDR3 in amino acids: CSARPGQGNQPQHF. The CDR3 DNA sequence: TGCAGTGCTAGACCTGGACAGGGGAATCAGCCCCAGCATTTT.

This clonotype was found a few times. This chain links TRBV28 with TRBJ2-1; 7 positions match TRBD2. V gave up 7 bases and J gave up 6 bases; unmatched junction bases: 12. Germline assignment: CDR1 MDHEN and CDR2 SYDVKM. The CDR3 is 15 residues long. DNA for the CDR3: TGTGCCAGCACCAACGCAGGACTAGTCTCCAATGAGCAGTTCTTC. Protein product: CASTNAGLVSNEQFF.

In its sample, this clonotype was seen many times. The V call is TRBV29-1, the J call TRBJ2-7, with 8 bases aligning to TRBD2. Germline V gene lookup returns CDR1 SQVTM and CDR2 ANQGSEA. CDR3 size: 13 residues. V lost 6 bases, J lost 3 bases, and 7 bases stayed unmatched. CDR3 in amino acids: CSVLTSEYYEQYF. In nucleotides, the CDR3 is TGCAGCGTCCTGACTAGCGAATACTACGAGCAGTACTTC.

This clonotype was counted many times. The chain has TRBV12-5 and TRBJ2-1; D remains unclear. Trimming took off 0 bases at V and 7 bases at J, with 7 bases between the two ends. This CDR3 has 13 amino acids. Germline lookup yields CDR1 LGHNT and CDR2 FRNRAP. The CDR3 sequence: CASGLVGKNEQFF. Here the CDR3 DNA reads TGTGCTAGTGGTTTGGTGGGGAAAAATGAGCAGTTCTTC. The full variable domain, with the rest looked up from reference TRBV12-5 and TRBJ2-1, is DARVTQTPRHKVTEMGQEVTMRCQPILGHNTVFWYRQTMMQGLELLAYFRNRAPLDDSGMPKDRFSAEMPDATLATLKIQPSEPRDSAVYFCASGLVGKNEQFFGPGTRLTVL.

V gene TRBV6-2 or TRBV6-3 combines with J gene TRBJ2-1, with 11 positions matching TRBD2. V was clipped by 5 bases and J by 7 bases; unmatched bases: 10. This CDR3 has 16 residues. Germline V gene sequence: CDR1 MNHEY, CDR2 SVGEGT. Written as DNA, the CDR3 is TGTGCCAGCAGTCGGCTTTCTAGCGGGAGGTTGAATGAGCAGTTCTTC. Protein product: CASSRLSSGRLNEQFF.

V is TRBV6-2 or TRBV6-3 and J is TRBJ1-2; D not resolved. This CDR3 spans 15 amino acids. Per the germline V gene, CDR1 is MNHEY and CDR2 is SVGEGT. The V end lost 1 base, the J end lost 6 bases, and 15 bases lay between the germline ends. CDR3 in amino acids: CASSYFEGSGDGYTF. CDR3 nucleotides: TGTGCCAGCAGTTACTTTGAGGGAAGCGGTGATGGCTACACCTTC.

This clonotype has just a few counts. This CDR3 is CASSQGTGATNTGELFF. The CDR3 DNA follows: TGTGCCAGCAGCCAGGGGACAGGGGCGACGAACACCGGGGAGCTGTTTTTT. The chain has TRBV3-1 and TRBJ2-2; 10 bases match TRBD1. In germline, CDR1 is LGHDT, CDR2 YNNKEL (reference sequence). The CDR3 runs to 17 residues. With 3 bases clipped from V and 0 bases from J, the junction kept 4 bases outside the gene matches.

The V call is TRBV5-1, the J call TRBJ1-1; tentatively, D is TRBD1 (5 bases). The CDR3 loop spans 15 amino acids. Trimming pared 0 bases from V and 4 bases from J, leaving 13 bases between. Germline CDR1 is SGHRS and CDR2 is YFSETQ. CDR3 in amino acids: CASSLETRVVTEAFF. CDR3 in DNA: TGCGCCAGCAGCTTGGAAACCAGGGTGGTCACTGAAGCTTTCTTT.

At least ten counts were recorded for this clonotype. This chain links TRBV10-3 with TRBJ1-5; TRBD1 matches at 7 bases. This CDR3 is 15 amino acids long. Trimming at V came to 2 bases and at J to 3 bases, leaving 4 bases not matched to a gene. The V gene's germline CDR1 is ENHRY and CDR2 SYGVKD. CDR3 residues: CAISEQGGPNQPQHF. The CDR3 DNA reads TGTGCCATCAGTGAGCAGGGGGGTCCCAATCAGCCCCAGCATTTT.

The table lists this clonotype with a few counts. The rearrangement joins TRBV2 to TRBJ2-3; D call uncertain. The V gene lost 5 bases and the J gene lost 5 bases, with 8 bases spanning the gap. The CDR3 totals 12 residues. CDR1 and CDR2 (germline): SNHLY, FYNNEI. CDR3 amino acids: CASSKRRDTQYF. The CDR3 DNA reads TGTGCCAGCAGTAAAAGGAGAGATACGCAGTATTTT.

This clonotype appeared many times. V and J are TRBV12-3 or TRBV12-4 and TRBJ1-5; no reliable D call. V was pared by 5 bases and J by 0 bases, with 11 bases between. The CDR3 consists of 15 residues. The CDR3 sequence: CASSPGPYSNQPQHF. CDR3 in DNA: TGTGCCAGCAGTCCCGGACCGTATAGCAATCAGCCCCAGCATTTT.

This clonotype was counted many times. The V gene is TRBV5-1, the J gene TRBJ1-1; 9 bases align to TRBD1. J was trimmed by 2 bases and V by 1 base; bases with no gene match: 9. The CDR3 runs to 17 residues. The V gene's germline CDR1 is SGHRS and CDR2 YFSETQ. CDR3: CASSLIPPGQGNTEAFF. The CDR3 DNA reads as TGCGCCAGCAGCTTGATACCTCCGGGACAGGGAAACACTGAAGCTTTCTTT.

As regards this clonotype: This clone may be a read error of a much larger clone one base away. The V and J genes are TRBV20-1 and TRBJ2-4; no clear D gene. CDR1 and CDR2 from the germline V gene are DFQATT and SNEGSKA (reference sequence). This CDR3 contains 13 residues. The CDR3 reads CRAGKVAKNIQYF. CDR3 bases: TGCAGAGCCGGCAAGGTCGCCAAAAACATTCAGTACTTC.

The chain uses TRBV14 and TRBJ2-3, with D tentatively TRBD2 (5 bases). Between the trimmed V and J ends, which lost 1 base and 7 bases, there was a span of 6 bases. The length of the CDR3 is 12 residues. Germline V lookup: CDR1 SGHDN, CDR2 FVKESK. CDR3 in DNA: TGTGCCAGCAGCCAAGTCGGGAATACGCAGTATTTT. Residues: CASSQVGNTQYF. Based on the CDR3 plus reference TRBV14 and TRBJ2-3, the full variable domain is EAGVTQFPSHSVIEKGQTVTLRCDPISGHDNLYWYRRVMGKEIKFLLHFVKESKQDESGMPNNRFLAERTGGTYSTLKVQPAELEDSGVYFCASSQVGNTQYFGPGTRLTVL.

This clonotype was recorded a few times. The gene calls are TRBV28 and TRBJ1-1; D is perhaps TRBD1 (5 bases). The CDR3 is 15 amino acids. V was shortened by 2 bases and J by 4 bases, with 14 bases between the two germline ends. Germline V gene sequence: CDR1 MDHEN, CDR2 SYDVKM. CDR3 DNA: TGTGCCAGCAGTTTAGGGGCGGTTGATACCACTGAAGCTTTCTTT. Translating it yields CASSLGAVDTTEAFF.

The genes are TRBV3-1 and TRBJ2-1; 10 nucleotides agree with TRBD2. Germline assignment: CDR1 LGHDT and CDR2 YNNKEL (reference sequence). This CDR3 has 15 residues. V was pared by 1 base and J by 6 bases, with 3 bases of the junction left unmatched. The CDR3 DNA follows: TGTGCCAGCAGCCAAGGAGCGGGAGGGCCCAATGAGCAGTTCTTC. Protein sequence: CASSQGAGGPNEQFF.

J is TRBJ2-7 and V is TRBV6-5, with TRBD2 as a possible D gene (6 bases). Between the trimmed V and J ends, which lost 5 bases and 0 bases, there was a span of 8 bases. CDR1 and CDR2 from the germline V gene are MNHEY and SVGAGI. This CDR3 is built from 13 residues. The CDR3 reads CASSPSASYEQYF. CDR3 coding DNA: TGTGCCAGCAGTCCTAGCGCCTCCTACGAGCAGTACTTC.

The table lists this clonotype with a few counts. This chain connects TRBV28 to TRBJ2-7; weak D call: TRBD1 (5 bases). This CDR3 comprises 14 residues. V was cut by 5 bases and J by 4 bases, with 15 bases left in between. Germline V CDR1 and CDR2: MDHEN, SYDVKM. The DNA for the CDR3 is TGTGCCAGCAGTCCTGGGCGAGCAGGGTACGAGCAGTACTTC. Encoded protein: CASSPGRAGYEQYF.

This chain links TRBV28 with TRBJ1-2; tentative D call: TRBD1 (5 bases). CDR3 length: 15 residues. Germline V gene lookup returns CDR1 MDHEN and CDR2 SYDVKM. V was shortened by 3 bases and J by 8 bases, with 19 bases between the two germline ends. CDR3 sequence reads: CASSFTGTPREGYTF. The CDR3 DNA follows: TGTGCCAGCAGTTTCACGGGGACGCCGAGGGAAGGCTACACCTTC.

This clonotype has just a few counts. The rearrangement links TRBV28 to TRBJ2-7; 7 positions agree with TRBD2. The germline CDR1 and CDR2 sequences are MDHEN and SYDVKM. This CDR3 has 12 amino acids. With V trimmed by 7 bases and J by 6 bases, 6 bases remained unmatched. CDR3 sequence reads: CASTAGVGEQYF. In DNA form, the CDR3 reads TGTGCCAGCACGGCGGGAGTGGGCGAGCAGTACTTC.

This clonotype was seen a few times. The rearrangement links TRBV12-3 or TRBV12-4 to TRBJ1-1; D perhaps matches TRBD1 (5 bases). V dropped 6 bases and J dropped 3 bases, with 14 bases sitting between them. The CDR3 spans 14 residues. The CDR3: CASRLGVSDTEAFF. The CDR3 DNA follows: TGTGCCAGCAGATTGGGGGTTTCGGACACTGAAGCTTTCTTT.